This TCR beta chain was captured in a study of blood T cells in healthy people across ages. Each of the donors had 9 to 10 milliliters of peripheral blood drawn into EDTA-treated Vacutainer tubes. Next came a second PCR, run for about 7 to 12 cycles, which used a sample-barcoded 5' primer along with a J-beta primer mix. A template-switch adaptor that had 12 random nucleotides put a tag on each cDNA molecule. TCRdb reanalysed the 5' RACE reads using MiXCR and keeps one entry per CDR3 protein. Of about 1.7 million distinct CDR3 sequences listed, under 30% are singletons. CDR3 size: 14 residues. CDR1 and CDR2 from the germline V gene are SGHDT and YYEEEE. This clonotype was detected a few times. One end of the junction does not line up with germline, which may come from a read error.

The clonotype originates from a woman under 40 in good health. The material sequenced was blood. J is TRBJ1-5 and V is TRBV5-6; D is undetermined. CDR3: CASSLQRRNQLQHF. CDR3 in DNA: TGTGCCAGCAGCTTGCAACGGCGCAATCAGCTCCAGCATTTT.